Many counts were recorded for the clone carrying this T cell receptor (beta chain). TCRdb called the RT-PCR reads again in MiXCR, with one record for every CDR3 protein. Among about 680,000 distinct CDR3 sequences listed, approximately 15% were seen once. The TCR was taken from a female donor in good health, serving as a healthy control. The sequencing input was memory CD4+ T cells from blood.

CDR3: CSARAVGGAWEQYF. The CDR3 DNA reads TGCAGTGCTAGAGCCGTAGGGGGGGCGTGGGAGCAGTACTTC. This sequence joins TRBV20-1 and TRBJ2-7, with D perhaps TRBD2 (7 bases). CDR3 length: 14 residues. Germline CDR1 DFQATT, CDR2 SNEGSKA (reference sequence). V was shortened by 1 base and J by 7 bases, with 17 bases between the two germline ends.